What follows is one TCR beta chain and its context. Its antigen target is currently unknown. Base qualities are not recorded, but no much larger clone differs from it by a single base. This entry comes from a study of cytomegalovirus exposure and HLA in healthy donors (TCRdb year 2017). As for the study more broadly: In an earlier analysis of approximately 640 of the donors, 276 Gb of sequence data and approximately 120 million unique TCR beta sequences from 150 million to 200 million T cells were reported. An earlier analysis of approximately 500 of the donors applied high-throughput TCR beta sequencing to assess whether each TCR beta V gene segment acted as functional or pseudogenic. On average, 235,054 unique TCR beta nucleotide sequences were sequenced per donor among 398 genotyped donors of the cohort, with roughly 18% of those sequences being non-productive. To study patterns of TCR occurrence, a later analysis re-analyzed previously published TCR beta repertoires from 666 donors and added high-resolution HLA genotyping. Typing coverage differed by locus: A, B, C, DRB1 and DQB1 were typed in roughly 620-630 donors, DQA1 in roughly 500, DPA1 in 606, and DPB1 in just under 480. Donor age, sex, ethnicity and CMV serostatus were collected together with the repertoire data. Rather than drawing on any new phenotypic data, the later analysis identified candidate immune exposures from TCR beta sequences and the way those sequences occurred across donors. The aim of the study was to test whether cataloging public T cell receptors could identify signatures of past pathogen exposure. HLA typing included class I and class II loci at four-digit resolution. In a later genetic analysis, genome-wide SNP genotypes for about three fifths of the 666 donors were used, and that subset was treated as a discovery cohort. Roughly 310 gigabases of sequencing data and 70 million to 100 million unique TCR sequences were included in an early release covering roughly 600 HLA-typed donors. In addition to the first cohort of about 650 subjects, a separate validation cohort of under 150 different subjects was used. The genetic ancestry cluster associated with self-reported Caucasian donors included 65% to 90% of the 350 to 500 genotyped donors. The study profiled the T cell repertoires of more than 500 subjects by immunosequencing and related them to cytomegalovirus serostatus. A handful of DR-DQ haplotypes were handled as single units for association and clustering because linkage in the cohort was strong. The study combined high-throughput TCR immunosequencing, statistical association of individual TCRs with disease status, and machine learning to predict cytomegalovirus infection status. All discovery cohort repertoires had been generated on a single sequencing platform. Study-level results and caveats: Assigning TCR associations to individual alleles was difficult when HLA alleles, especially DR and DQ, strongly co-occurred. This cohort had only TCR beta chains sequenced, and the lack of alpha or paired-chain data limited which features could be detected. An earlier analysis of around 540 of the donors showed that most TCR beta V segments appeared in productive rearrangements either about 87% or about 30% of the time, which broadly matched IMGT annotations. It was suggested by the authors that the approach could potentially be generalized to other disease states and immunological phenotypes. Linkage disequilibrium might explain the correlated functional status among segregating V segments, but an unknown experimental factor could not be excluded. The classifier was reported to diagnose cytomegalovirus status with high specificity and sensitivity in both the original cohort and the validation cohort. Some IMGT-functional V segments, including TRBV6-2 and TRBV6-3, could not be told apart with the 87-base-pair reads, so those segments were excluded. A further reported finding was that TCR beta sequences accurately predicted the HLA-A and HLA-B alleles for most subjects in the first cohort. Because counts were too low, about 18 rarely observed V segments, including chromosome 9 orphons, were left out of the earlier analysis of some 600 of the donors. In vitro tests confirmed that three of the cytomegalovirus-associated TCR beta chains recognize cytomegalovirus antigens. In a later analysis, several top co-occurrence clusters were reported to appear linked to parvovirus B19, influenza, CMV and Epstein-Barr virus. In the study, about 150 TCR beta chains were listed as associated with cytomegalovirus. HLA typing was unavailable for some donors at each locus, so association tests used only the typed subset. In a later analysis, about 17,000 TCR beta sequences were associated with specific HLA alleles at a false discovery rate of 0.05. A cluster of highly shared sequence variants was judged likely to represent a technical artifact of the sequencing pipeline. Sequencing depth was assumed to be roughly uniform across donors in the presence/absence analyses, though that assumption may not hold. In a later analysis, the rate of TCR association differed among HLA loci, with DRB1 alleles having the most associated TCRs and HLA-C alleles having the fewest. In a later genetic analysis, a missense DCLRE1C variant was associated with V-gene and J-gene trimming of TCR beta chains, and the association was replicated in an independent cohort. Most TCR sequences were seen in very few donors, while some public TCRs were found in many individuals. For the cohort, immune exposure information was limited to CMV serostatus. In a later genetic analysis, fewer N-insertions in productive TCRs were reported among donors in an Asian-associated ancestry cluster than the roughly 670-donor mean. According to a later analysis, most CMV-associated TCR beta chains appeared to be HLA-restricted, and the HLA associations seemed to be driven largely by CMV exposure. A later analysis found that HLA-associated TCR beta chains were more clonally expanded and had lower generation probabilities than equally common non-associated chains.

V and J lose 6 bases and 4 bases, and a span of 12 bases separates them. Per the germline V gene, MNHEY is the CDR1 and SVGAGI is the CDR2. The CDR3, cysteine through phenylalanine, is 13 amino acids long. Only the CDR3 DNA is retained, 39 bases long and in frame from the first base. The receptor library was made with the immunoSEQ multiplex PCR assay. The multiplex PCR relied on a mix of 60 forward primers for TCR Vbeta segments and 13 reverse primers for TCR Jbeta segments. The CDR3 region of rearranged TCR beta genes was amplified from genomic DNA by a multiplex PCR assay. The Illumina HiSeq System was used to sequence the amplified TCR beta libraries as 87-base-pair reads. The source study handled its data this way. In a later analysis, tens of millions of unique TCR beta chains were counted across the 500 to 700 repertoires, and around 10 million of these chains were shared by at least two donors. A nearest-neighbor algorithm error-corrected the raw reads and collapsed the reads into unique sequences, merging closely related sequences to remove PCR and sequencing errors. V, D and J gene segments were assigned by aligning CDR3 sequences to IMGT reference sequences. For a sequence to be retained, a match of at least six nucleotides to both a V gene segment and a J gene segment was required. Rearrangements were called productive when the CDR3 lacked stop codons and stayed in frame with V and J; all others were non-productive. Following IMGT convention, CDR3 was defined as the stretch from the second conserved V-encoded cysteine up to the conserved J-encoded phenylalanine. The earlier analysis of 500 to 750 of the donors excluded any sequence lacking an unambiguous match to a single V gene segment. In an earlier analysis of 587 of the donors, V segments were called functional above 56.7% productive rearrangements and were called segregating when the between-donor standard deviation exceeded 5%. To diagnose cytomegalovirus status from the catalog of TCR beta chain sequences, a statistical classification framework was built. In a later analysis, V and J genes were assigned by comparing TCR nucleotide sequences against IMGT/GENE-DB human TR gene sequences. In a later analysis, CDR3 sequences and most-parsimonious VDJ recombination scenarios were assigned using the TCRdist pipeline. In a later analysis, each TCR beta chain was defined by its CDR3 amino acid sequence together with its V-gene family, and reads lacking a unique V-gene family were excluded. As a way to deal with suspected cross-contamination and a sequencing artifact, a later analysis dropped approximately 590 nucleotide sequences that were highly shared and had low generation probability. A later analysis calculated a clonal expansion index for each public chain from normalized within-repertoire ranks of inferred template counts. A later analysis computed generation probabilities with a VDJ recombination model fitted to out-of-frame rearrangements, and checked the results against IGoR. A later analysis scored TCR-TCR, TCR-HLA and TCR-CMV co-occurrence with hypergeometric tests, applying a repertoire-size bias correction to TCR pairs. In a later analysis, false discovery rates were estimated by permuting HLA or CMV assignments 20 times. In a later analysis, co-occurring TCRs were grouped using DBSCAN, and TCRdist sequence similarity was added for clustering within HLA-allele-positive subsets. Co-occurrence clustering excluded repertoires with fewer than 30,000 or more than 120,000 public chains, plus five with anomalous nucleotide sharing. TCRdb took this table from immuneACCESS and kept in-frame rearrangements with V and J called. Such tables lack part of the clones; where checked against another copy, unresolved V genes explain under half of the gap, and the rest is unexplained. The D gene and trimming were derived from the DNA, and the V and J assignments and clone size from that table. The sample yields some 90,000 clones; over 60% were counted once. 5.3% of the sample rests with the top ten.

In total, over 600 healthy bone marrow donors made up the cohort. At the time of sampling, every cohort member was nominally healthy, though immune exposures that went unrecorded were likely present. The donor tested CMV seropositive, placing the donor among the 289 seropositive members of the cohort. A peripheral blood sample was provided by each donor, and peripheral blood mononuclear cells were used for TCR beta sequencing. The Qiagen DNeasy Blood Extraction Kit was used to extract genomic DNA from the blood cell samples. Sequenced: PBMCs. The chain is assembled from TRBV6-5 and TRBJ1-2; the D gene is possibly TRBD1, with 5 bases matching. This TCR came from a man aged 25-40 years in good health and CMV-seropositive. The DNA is TGTGCCAGCAGGTCGGGACTGGGCTATGGCTACACCTTC. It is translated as CASRSGLGYGYTF.